This T cell receptor (beta chain) was recorded in a study of tumor and adjacent non-tumor tissue in lung cancer. Study-wide results and caveats: In normal lung, the top 100 clones were significantly more dominant than in tumor.

The template was RNA from unsorted bulk tissue. A modified ARM-PCR protocol with three rounds of nested PCR amplified TCRbeta. TCRdb re-derived calls from the multiplex PCR reads in MiXCR, one entry per CDR3 protein. The data show under 150,000 distinct CDR3 sequences, roughly 70% seen once. A word on this clonotype: Antigen specificity is unknown. A read error is possible here, since a much larger clone lies one base away.

Looked up from germline, CDR1 is SQVTM and CDR2 is ANQGSEA. V lost 4 bases to trimming and J lost 6 bases, with 16 bases between them. The CDR3 length is 14 residues. The clonotype was recovered from a man aged 55 to 70 with small cell lung cancer. The sample taken for sequencing was lung tumor tissue. The J gene is TRBJ1-5, the V gene TRBV29-1; D gene uncertain. The CDR3 nucleotides read TGCAGCGTTGTCGATAGTTCCCTCGTTCAGCCCCAGCATTTT. Amino acids: CSVVDSSLVQPQHF.